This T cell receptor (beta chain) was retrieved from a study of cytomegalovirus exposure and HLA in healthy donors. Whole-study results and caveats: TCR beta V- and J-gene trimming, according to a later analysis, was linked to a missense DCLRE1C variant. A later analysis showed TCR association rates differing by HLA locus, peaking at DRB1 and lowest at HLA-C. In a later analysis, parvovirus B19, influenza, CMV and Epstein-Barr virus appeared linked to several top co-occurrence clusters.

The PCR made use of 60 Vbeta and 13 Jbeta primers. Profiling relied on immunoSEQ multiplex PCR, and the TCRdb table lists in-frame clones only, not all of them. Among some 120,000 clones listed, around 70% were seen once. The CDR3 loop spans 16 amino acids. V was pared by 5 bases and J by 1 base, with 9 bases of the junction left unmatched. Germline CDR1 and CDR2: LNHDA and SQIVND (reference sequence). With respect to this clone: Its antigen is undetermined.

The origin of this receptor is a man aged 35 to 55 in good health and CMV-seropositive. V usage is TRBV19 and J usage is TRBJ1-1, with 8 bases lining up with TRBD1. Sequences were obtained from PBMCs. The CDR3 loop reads CASSPGTGRSNTEAFF. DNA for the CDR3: TGTGCCAGTAGTCCGGGGACAGGACGATCGAACACTGAAGCTTTCTTT.